A single sample is the source of the 30 T cell receptor beta chains below, sequenced in a study of cytomegalovirus exposure and HLA in healthy donors. 60 Vbeta and 13 Jbeta primers were used in PCR. Only in-frame clones appear in the TCRdb table, and some are missing; sequencing was by immunoSEQ multiplex PCR. The table shows approximately 150,000 clones, with more than 70% occurring only once. The sequencing input was PBMCs. These TCRs come from a male donor in good health and CMV-seronegative.

V gene TRBV14 combines with J gene TRBJ1-2, with D possibly being TRBD1 (5 bases). The V and J ends lost 1 base and 6 bases respectively, with 15 bases between them. CDR1 is SGHDN and CDR2 is FVKESK in the germline V gene. There are 15 residues in the CDR3. The CDR3 is CASSQAQGSKDGYTF. CDR3 nucleotides: TGTGCCAGCAGCCAAGCCCAGGGTAGTAAGGATGGCTACACCTTC.

This clone was counted once. J is TRBJ2-7 and V is TRBV6-5; D remains ambiguous. The CDR3 is 11 residues long. Germline CDR1 and CDR2: MNHEY and SVGAGI. The chain's CDR3 is CAVITSYEQYF. The CDR3 nucleotides are TGTGCTGTAATAACCAGCTACGAGCAGTACTTC.

The chain has TRBV25-1 and TRBJ2-3; TRBD1 might be the D (6 bases). The CDR3 has 14 amino acids. From germline, CDR1 is MGHDK and CDR2 SYGVNS. The V gene lost 6 bases and the J gene lost 0 bases, with 10 bases spanning the gap. Written as DNA, the CDR3 is TGTGCCAGCAGCTACGGACAGAGCACAGATACGCAGTATTTT. Residues: CASSYGQSTDTQYF.

This chain joins TRBV6-6 and TRBJ2-5, with 12 bases that match TRBD1. The CDR3 totals 15 residues. The germline V gene has CDR1 MNHNY and CDR2 SVGAGI (reference sequence). The V gene end was trimmed by 6 bases and the J gene end by 5 bases; junction bases not matched to a gene: 7. DNA of the CDR3: TGTGCCAGCAGGGACCGGGACAGGGGGCTTGAGACCCAGTACTTC. Protein product: CASRDRDRGLETQYF.

In this sample, this clone turned up once. The chain employs TRBV18 and TRBJ1-2; tentatively, D is TRBD1 (5 bases). The germline CDR1 and CDR2 sequences are KGHSH and LQKENI. The CDR3 has 14 residues. V gave up 3 bases and J gave up 13 bases, with 21 bases separating them. DNA of the CDR3: TGTGCCAGCTCACCCGTACGACAGAACCTCGGGTTCACCTTC. Translating it yields CASSPVRQNLGFTF.

This sequence joins TRBV5-1 and TRBJ2-1; 10 bases align to TRBD2. CDR3 length: 15 amino acids. From germline, CDR1 is SGHRS and CDR2 YFSETQ. With V trimmed by 3 bases and J by 6 bases, 6 bases remained unmatched. The chain's CDR3 is CASSSQGLALNEQFF. As DNA, the CDR3 is TGCGCCAGCAGCTCGCAGGGACTAGCGCTCAATGAGCAGTTCTTC.

This rearrangement joins TRBV13 to TRBJ2-6; D call uncertain. Looked up from germline, CDR1 is PRHDT and CDR2 is FYEKMQ (reference sequence). The V end lost 4 bases, the J end lost 2 bases, and 6 bases lay between the germline ends. The CDR3 runs 14 residues. CDR3 nucleotide sequence: TGTGCCAGCAGCTCAGCGCCTGGGGCCAACGTCCTGACTTTC. The encoded protein is CASSSAPGANVLTF.

This rearrangement joins TRBV5-6 to TRBJ2-7; no firm D call. This CDR3 region has 13 residues. Trimming removed 5 bases from V and 6 bases from J, with 15 bases in between. Germline CDR1 and CDR2: SGHDT and YYEEEE. The CDR3 sequence is CASRPRFRSEQYF. CDR3 nucleotides: TGTGCCAGCAGACCGCGCTTTAGGAGCGAGCAGTACTTC.

The gene calls are TRBV7-9 and TRBJ2-7; tentative D call: TRBD1 (6 bases). V lost 10 bases and J lost 2, with 12 bases in between. The CDR3 is 12 amino acids. Germline V gene data show CDR1 as SEHNR and CDR2 as FQNEAQ (reference sequence). CDR3 bases: TGTGCCACCGGACAGTCCCCCTACGAGCAGTACTTC. Translation gives CATGQSPYEQYF.

To note about this clone: Distinct nucleotide sequences in the sample also encode this CDR3. The J gene is TRBJ2-2, the V gene TRBV7-9, with D possibly being TRBD2 (5 bases). Germline V gene sequence: CDR1 SEHNR, CDR2 FQNEAQ (reference sequence). This CDR3 is built from 11 residues. V lost 5 bases, J lost 8 bases, and 6 bases lay in between. CDR3 DNA sequence: TGTGCCAGCAGCCCGGGGGGGGAGCTGTTTTTT. Protein: CASSPGGELFF.

The CDR3 spells CASSLSLTATNEKLFF. The DNA of the CDR3 is TGTGCCAGCAGTTTATCGCTGACAGCAACTAATGAAAAACTGTTTTTT. The rearrangement joins TRBV27 to TRBJ1-4; tentative D call: TRBD1 (5 bases). This CDR3 is built from 16 residues. Trimming removed 0 bases at V and 0 bases at J, with 8 bases between. Germline V gives CDR1 MNHEY, CDR2 SMNVEV (reference sequence).

The chain recombines TRBV28 with TRBJ2-7, with D possibly being TRBD1 (5 bases). The CDR3 is made up of 13 amino acids. V lost 7 bases and J lost 4, with 14 bases in between. Germline V gene sequence: CDR1 MDHEN, CDR2 SYDVKM. CDR3 bases: TGTGCCAGCAAAGGGCAGGGATTGTACGAGCAGTACTTC. Its protein is CASKGQGLYEQYF.

Only a few counts were recorded for this clone. V is TRBV9 and J is TRBJ1-5; 9 bases match TRBD1. CDR3 size: 16 residues. Germline-derived CDR1 and CDR2 are SGDLS and YYNGEE. Trimming took 3 bases from V and 5 from J; bases not matched to a gene: 9. Written as DNA, the CDR3 is TGTGCCAGCAGCGCCGGGACAGGGAGGTCAGATCAGCCCCAGCATTTT. Translation: CASSAGTGRSDQPQHF. The variable domain in full, completed from reference TRBV9 and TRBJ1-5, reads DSGVTQTPKHLITATGQRVTLRCSPRSGDLSVYWYQQSLDQGLQFLIQYYNGEERAKGNILERFSAQQFPDLHSELNLSSLELGDSALYFCASSAGTGRSDQPQHFGDGTRLSIL.

The chain links TRBV18 to TRBJ2-7; a possible D gene is TRBD1 (5 bases). Germline V CDR1 and CDR2: KGHSH, LQKENI. V gave up 0 bases and J gave up 0 bases, with 12 bases separating them. The CDR3 covers 16 residues. In DNA, the CDR3 is TGTGCCAGCTCACCACCGGGCACAGGACCCTCCTACGAGCAGTACTTC. Translated: CASSPPGTGPSYEQYF.

This clone was picked up one time. The chain employs TRBV7-9 and TRBJ2-2; TRBD2 matches 9 bases. V lost 5 bases, J lost 7 bases, and 5 bases stayed unmatched. This CDR3 spans 14 amino acids. CDR1 is SEHNR and CDR2 is FQNEAQ in the germline V gene (reference sequence). The CDR3 sequence is CASSTGLANGELFF. The CDR3 coding sequence is TGTGCCAGCAGCACGGGACTAGCAAACGGGGAGCTGTTTTTT.

This clone has more than one count but fewer than ten. The chain employs TRBV7-8 and TRBJ1-5; D gene ambiguous. Trimming took 3 bases from V and 5 from J, leaving 11 bases between them. Looked up from germline, CDR1 is SGHVS and CDR2 is FQNEAQ. CDR3 length: 14 residues. CDR3: CASSFNRGDQPQHF. CDR3 bases: TGTGCCAGCAGCTTTAATCGCGGAGATCAGCCCCAGCATTTT.

The chain couples TRBV5-6 to TRBJ2-3, with 11 bases lining up with TRBD2. This CDR3 has 16 residues. J gave up 2 bases and V 0 bases, and 2 bases lay outside the gene matches. The germline gives CDR1 SGHDT, CDR2 YYEEEE. The CDR3 here is CASSLGLAGHTDTQYF. The CDR3 nucleotides read TGTGCCAGCAGCTTGGGACTAGCGGGGCACACAGATACGCAGTATTTT.

The chain is built from TRBV2 and TRBJ2-7; 9 nucleotides line up with TRBD1. In germline, CDR1 is SNHLY, CDR2 FYNNEI. The trim removed 6 bases at V and 1 base at J, leaving 7 bases unmatched. The CDR3 extends over 15 amino acids. CDR3 sequence: CASREDRGRSYEQYF. CDR3 sequence (DNA): TGTGCCAGCAGAGAGGACAGGGGCCGTTCCTACGAGCAGTACTTC.

This clone was picked up a small number of times. V usage is TRBV11-3 and J usage is TRBJ2-3; TRBD2 matches 10 bases. Germline trimming cut 3 bases from V and 6 bases from J; bases unmatched to any gene: 6. The V gene's germline CDR1 is SGHNT and CDR2 YENEEA. CDR3 length equals 15 residues. For the CDR3, the DNA is TGTGCCAGCAGCTTCGGGACTAGCGAGGTCGATACGCAGTATTTT. Translating it yields CASSFGTSEVDTQYF.

This sequence joins TRBV6-6 and TRBJ2-7; TRBD1 agrees at 7 bases. The length of the CDR3 is 14 residues. V dropped 6 bases and J dropped 0; count of bases not matched to a gene: 5. The germline V gene encodes CDR1 MNHNY and CDR2 SVGAGI (reference sequence). The CDR3 loop is CASRTGTASYEQYF. The CDR3, as DNA: TGTGCCAGCAGGACCGGGACAGCCTCCTACGAGCAGTACTTC.

The gene calls are TRBV11-2 and TRBJ2-5; D possibly corresponds to TRBD1 (5 bases). Germline CDR1 SGHAT, CDR2 FQNNGV. The CDR3 runs 14 residues. The V gene lost 1 base and the J gene lost 2 bases, with 8 bases spanning the gap. CDR3 DNA sequence: TGTGCCAGCAGCTTAGTCAGGACACAAGAGACCCAGTACTTC. Its protein product is CASSLVRTQETQYF.

The chain recombines TRBV2 with TRBJ1-2, with D possibly TRBD1 on 5 matching bases. V lost 5 bases and J 7 bases, leaving 14 bases between the germline ends. Germline V lookup: CDR1 SNHLY, CDR2 FYNNEI. The CDR3 contains 13 residues. The CDR3 protein is CASSTLEGTGYTF. Written as DNA, the CDR3 is TGTGCCAGCAGTACCTTGGAGGGGACTGGCTACACCTTC.

V usage is TRBV19 and J usage is TRBJ2-2; D gene unclear. The CDR3 has 15 residues. CDR1 is LNHDA, CDR2 SQIVND, per germline (reference sequence). V gave up 3 bases and J gave up 7 bases, with 15 bases separating them. In DNA, the CDR3 is TGTGCCAGTAGTATTTGGCAGGCCGCCCACGGGGAGCTGTTTTTT. Its protein product is CASSIWQAAHGELFF.

This clone was seen a few times. The chain employs TRBV19 and TRBJ1-4; no definite D call. V was clipped by 3 bases and J by 2 bases, with 7 bases between them. The CDR3 extends over 14 amino acids. In germline, CDR1 is LNHDA, CDR2 SQIVND (reference sequence). The CDR3 reads CASSMRATNEKLFF. In DNA form, the CDR3 reads TGTGCCAGTAGTATGAGAGCCACTAATGAAAAACTGTTTTTT.

The chain joins TRBV5-6 to TRBJ1-3, with unresolved D. In germline, CDR1 is SGHDT, CDR2 YYEEEE. The CDR3 covers 11 residues. Trimming cost V 1 base and J 6 bases, with 2 bases left between them. CDR3 sequence: CASSLLNTIYF. The DNA of the CDR3 is TGTGCCAGCAGCTTGCTAAACACCATATATTTT. Full variable domain (rest looked up from reference TRBV5-6 and TRBJ1-3): DAGVTQSPTHLIKTRGQQVTLRCSPKSGHDTVSWYQQALGQGPQFIFQYYEEEERQRGNFPDRFSGHQFPNYSSELNVNALLLGDSALYLCASSLLNTIYFGEGSWLTVV.

The genes are TRBV19 and TRBJ2-5; 10 nucleotides align to TRBD2. CDR1 is LNHDA, CDR2 SQIVND, per germline (reference sequence). The CDR3 is made up of 17 amino acids. The trim removed 1 base at V and 5 bases at J, leaving 10 bases unmatched. CDR3 sequence: CASSIGPSGRWRETQYF. CDR3 sequence (DNA): TGTGCCAGTAGTATAGGTCCTAGCGGGAGATGGAGGGAGACCCAGTACTTC.

This clone was recorded a few times. The genes are TRBV29-1 and TRBJ1-2, with 8 bases fitting TRBD1. Germline V gene sequence: CDR1 SQVTM, CDR2 ANQGSEA. Trimming at V came to 6 bases and at J to 2 bases, leaving 14 bases not matched to a gene. The length of the CDR3 is 16 residues. In DNA, the CDR3 is TGCAGCGTCCCGGGGGACAGGTCAAGACTGAACTATGGCTACACCTTC. It codes for CSVPGDRSRLNYGYTF.

This clone was counted a few times. The chain links TRBV5-1 to TRBJ2-2; weak D call: TRBD2 (5 bases). This CDR3 comprises 13 residues. CDR1 and CDR2 (germline): SGHRS, YFSETQ. Trimming cost V 4 bases and J 2 bases, with 6 bases left between them. In nucleotides, the CDR3 is TGCGCCAGCAGCCGGGATAACACCGGGGAGCTGTTTTTT. Translated, it gives CASSRDNTGELFF.

The chain combines TRBV18 with TRBJ2-1; 11 bases map to TRBD2. Trimming cost V 2 bases and J 6 bases; bases outside gene matches: 9. Germline CDR1 reads KGHSH; CDR2 reads LQKENI. The CDR3 contains 17 residues. The CDR3 protein is CASSPLELAGAGNEQFF. The CDR3 DNA sequence: TGTGCCAGCTCACCATTGGAACTAGCGGGAGCGGGCAATGAGCAGTTCTTC.

This clone was recorded only once. The rearrangement joins TRBV6-1 to TRBJ1-5; D gene ambiguous. V was trimmed by 4 bases and J by 3 bases, leaving 13 bases between them. The CDR3 totals 15 residues. Germline V gene sequence: CDR1 MNHNS, CDR2 SASEGT. The CDR3 sequence is CASSVVLSNNQPQHF. The CDR3 DNA follows: TGTGCCAGCAGTGTAGTCCTTAGCAACAATCAGCCCCAGCATTTT.